A selection of T cell receptor beta chains follows, all from one sample in a study of cytomegalovirus exposure and HLA in healthy donors. Using immunoSEQ multiplex PCR, the repertoire was profiled, and TCRdb retains in-frame clones only, with some absent. The profile shows nearly 110,000 clones, 55% to 85% of them singletons. The source material was PBMCs. These receptors came from a man between 25 and 39 years old in good health and CMV-seronegative. CDR3s include the opening cysteine and the closing phenylalanine or tryptophan. A D gene is named only where the DNA matches it firmly. Some rows have no size entry. The others give once, few or many, or a class for an expanded clone.

D	V	J	size	DNA	CDR3
-	TRBV5-1	TRBJ2-6	-	TGCGCCAGCAGCTCAGGCTCTGGGGCCAACGTCCTGACTTTC	CASSSGSGANVLTF
-	TRBV15	TRBJ2-1	-	TGTGCCACCAGCGCTCCCTTTACAGGGTACAATGAGCAGTTCTTC	CATSAPFTGYNEQFF
TRBD2	TRBV28	TRBJ2-3	-	TGTGCCAGCAGCCCGGGGGGGAGCACAGATACGCAGTATTTT	CASSPGGSTDTQYF
TRBD1	TRBV6-1	TRBJ2-5	once	TGTGCCAGCAGTGCTCGGGACAGGGGGCAAGAGACCCAGTACTTC	CASSARDRGQETQYF
TRBD2	TRBV11-2	TRBJ2-1	few	TGTGCCAGCAGCTTCGGACCGGGACTAGCGCAGAACAATGAGCAGTTCTTC	CASSFGPGLAQNNEQFF
-	TRBV6-1	TRBJ2-1	-	TGTGCCAGCAGCGGGGAATACTCCTACAATGAGCAGTTCTTC	CASSGEYSYNEQFF
-	TRBV5-1	TRBJ2-7	-	TGCGCCAGCAGCTTGGGACAGGTAGAACACGAGCAGTACTTC	CASSLGQVEHEQYF
TRBD1	TRBV19	TRBJ2-7	-	TGCGCCAGTAGCTCACCGGGACAGAGCTCCTACGAGCAGTACTTC	CASSSPGQSSYEQYF
TRBD1	TRBV5-1	TRBJ2-5	-	TGCGCCAGCAGCTGGGGGACAGGGCGGCAAGAGACCCAGTACTTC	CASSWGTGRQETQYF
TRBD1	TRBV28	TRBJ1-5	-	TGTGCCAGCACCACAGGGGGTCAGCCCCAGCATTTT	CASTTGGQPQHF
-	TRBV5-1	TRBJ1-4	-	TGCGCCAGCAGCTTCGGGGAAACTAATGAAAAACTGTTTTTT	CASSFGETNEKLFF
-	TRBV14	TRBJ2-5	-	TGTGCCAGCAGCCAAGATTGGGCTCACCAAGGGACCCAGTACTTC	CASSQDWAHQGTQYF
TRBD1	TRBV29-1	TRBJ2-5	-	TGCAGCTATGGGGAGACAGGGACAGAGACCCAGTACTTC	CSYGETGTETQYF
TRBD1	TRBV6-5	TRBJ1-1	-	TGTGCCAGCAGTCGAACGACAGGGGGGGACACTGAAGCTTTCTTT	CASSRTTGGDTEAFF
-	TRBV29-1	TRBJ2-7	once	TGCAGCGTCCTCCCCGGTGGTAGGAGATACGAGTGGCAGTACTTC	CSVLPGGRRYEWQYF
-	TRBV28	TRBJ1-1	-	TGTGCCAGCAGTCGCCCGATAGAATGGAACACTGAAGCTTTCTTT	CASSRPIEWNTEAFF
TRBD2	TRBV4-2	TRBJ2-7	-	TGTGCCAGCAGCCAAGAAACGGGAGGCTCCTACGAGCAGTACTTC	CASSQETGGSYEQYF
TRBD1	TRBV7-3	TRBJ2-1	-	TGTGCCAGCAGCTTAAGACGGACAGGGGTATCCAATGAGCAGTTCTTC	CASSLRRTGVSNEQFF
TRBD1	TRBV5-5	TRBJ2-5	-	TGTGCCAGCAGCTTGGCTTGGATTAGGACAGGGGGCAGGGAGACCCAGTACTTC	CASSLAWIRTGGRETQYF
TRBD2	TRBV9	TRBJ2-3	-	TGTGCCAGCAGCGATCCTAGCGGAGAGGGAGCAGATACGCAGTATTTT	CASSDPSGEGADTQYF
TRBD1	TRBV6-6	TRBJ1-4	-	TGTGCCAGCAGTTTGAACAGGGGGCGGTTTAATGAAAAACTGTTTTTT	CASSLNRGRFNEKLFF
-	TRBV2	TRBJ1-1	-	TGTGCCAGCAGTGAGAGGGCAGATAGCGCTGAAGCTTTCTTT	CASSERADSAEAFF
TRBD1	TRBV9	TRBJ2-7	-	TGTGCCAGCAGCGTAGGTCCCGGACAGGGGGCCTACGAGCAGTACTTC	CASSVGPGQGAYEQYF
-	TRBV5-1	TRBJ2-7	once	TGCGCCAGCAAACCCGGGACTGGCGACTACGAGCAGTACTTC	CASKPGTGDYEQYF
-	TRBV10-3	TRBJ2-5	few	TGTGCCATCAGTGAGTCGAGTAGGGGTGGAGAGACCCAGTACTTC	CAISESSRGGETQYF
-	TRBV5-4	TRBJ2-3	-	TGTGCCAGCAGCTTGGATGAGGACAAGGCTCCAGATACGCAGTATTTT	CASSLDEDKAPDTQYF
TRBD2	TRBV5-4	TRBJ2-2	-	TGTGCCAGCAGCCTGCCCAGCGGGGGTACCGGGGAGCTGTTTTTT	CASSLPSGGTGELFF
TRBD1	TRBV28	TRBJ2-7	-	TGTGCCAGCAGTTCCCCCGGGACAGCTTCCCGGTACGAGCAGTACTTC	CASSSPGTASRYEQYF
TRBD2	TRBV7-9	TRBJ2-5	-	TGTGCCAGCAGCTTAGTGGGACTAGCGGTTATGGAGACCCAGTACTTC	CASSLVGLAVMETQYF
TRBD1	TRBV15	TRBJ2-5	-	TGTGCCACCAGGACAGGGGGTCTACAAGAGACCCAGTACTTC	CATRTGGLQETQYF
TRBD1	TRBV10-3	TRBJ2-5	once	TGTGCCATCAGTGACTCCGGCAGGGGGCATCGAGGAGAGACCCAGTACTTC	CAISDSGRGHRGETQYF